The next 17 T cell receptor beta chains were all read from a single sample in a study of Ad26.COV2.S vaccination and SARS-CoV-2 variants. Measured with immunoSEQ multiplex PCR; TCRdb has only the in-frame clones, and not every one. The repertoire consists of about 680,000 clones, with about 89% occurring once and the leading ten covering about 1.5%. Stated treatment: approximately 18 received Ad26.COV2.S at low or high dose, single or two shots; five or six received placebo; per-sample allocation not given. Samples came from day 63 after the first vaccine or placebo injection. The specimen was peripheral blood, collected in a trial of Ad26.COV2.S vaccine versus placebo. These TCRs come from a person between 18 and 59 years old who received the Ad26.COV2.S COVID-19 vaccine or a placebo.

The chain joins TRBV18 to TRBJ1-1, with D maybe TRBD1 (5 bases). V dropped 1 base and J dropped 3 bases, with 12 bases sitting between them. This CDR3 spans 15 amino acids. In germline, CDR1 is KGHSH, CDR2 LQKENI. DNA of the CDR3: TGTGCCAGCTCACCACGGGACGGAATCTACACTGAAGCTTTCTTT. This sequence encodes CASSPRDGIYTEAFF.

The rearrangement joins TRBV5-4 to TRBJ2-3; D is unresolved. The germline V and J ends were trimmed by 1 base and 3 bases, with 3 bases remaining between them. The CDR3 length is 12 residues. Germline V CDR1 and CDR2: SGHNT, YYREEE (reference sequence). CDR3: CASSLQTDTQYF. DNA of the CDR3: TGTGCCAGCAGCTTGCAAACAGATACGCAGTATTTT.

About this clone itself: In the same sample, other DNA sequences code for this CDR3. V and J are TRBV5-1 and TRBJ2-7; D is unclear. Trimming took off 0 bases at V and 2 bases at J, with 9 bases between the two ends. This CDR3 comprises 14 residues. Germline lookup yields CDR1 SGHRS and CDR2 YFSETQ. CDR3 coding DNA: TGCGCCAGCAGCTTGGTACCCGGACCCTACGAGCAGTACTTC. Its translation is CASSLVPGPYEQYF.

A few counts support this clone. The V and J genes are TRBV18 and TRBJ1-5; D possibly corresponds to TRBD1 (5 bases). Per germline, CDR1 KGHSH and CDR2 LQKENI. Trimming pared 6 bases from V and 4 bases from J, leaving 13 bases between. This CDR3 has 14 amino acids. The CDR3 bases are TGTGCCAGCTCTCCGACAGACCTTAATCAGCCCCAGCATTTT. Encoded protein: CASSPTDLNQPQHF.

The V and J genes are TRBV12-3 or TRBV12-4 and TRBJ1-2; D is perhaps TRBD1 (6 bases). V lost 6 bases and J 7 bases, leaving 9 bases between the germline ends. This CDR3 comprises 11 residues. CDR3 coding DNA: TGTGCCAGCAGCACAGGGTTTGGCTACACCTTC. Translating gives CASSTGFGYTF.

The rearrangement joins TRBV29-1 to TRBJ2-1; TRBD2 agrees at 7 bases. With 4 bases clipped from V and 6 bases from J, the junction kept 6 bases outside the gene matches. The V gene's germline CDR1 is SQVTM and CDR2 ANQGSEA. The CDR3 has 13 residues. CDR3 protein: CSVGGSRPNEQFF. The DNA of the CDR3 is TGCAGCGTTGGCGGGAGCCGACCCAATGAGCAGTTCTTC.

The chain recombines TRBV11-2 with TRBJ1-1, with no clear D. Germline CDR1 and CDR2: SGHAT and FQNNGV. CDR3 size: 13 residues. V was clipped by 0 bases and J by 5 bases, with 7 bases between them. The CDR3 is CASSLDPSTEAFF. CDR3 nucleotides: TGTGCCAGCAGCTTAGACCCTTCTACTGAAGCTTTCTTT.

The V and J genes are TRBV12-5 and TRBJ2-3, with D perhaps TRBD1 or TRBD2 (5 bases each). This CDR3 is 14 amino acids long. Trimming shortened V by 0 bases and J by 8 bases, and 12 bases separated the two germline ends. Germline V lookup: CDR1 LGHNT, CDR2 FRNRAP. The CDR3 bases are TGTGCTAGTGGTTTGGTGAGGGGCCCAGCTACGCAGTATTTT. Translation gives CASGLVRGPATQYF. Complete variable domain (other parts from reference TRBV12-5 and TRBJ2-3): DARVTQTPRHKVTEMGQEVTMRCQPILGHNTVFWYRQTMMQGLELLAYFRNRAPLDDSGMPKDRFSAEMPDATLATLKIQPSEPRDSAVYFCASGLVRGPATQYFGPGTRLTVL.

This rearrangement joins TRBV4-1 to TRBJ2-5, with D possibly matching TRBD2 (7 bases). There are 14 residues in the CDR3. V lost 5 bases to trimming and J lost 1 base, with 11 bases between them. Germline CDR1 MGHRA, CDR2 YSYEKL. CDR3 sequence (DNA): TGCGCCAGCAGCTCTCGGGGGGCCCAAGAGACCCAGTACTTC. Translation: CASSSRGAQETQYF.

This clone was found once. The chain couples TRBV5-1 to TRBJ2-2; TRBD1 matches 10 bases. Trimming took 4 bases from V and 8 from J; bases not matched to a gene: 8. There are 15 residues in the CDR3. The germline gives CDR1 SGHRS, CDR2 YFSETQ. CDR3 bases: TGCGCCAGCAGCCCCGGGACAGGGGTGGCTGGGGAGCTGTTTTTT. Translating gives CASSPGTGVAGELFF.

The chain employs TRBV10-3 and TRBJ2-3, with D possibly TRBD1 on 5 matching bases. CDR1 is ENHRY, CDR2 SYGVKD, per germline. The CDR3 has 13 residues. V lost 7 bases, J lost 3 bases, and 11 bases lay in between. This CDR3 reads CAITPAGTDTQYF. CDR3 nucleotide sequence: TGTGCCATCACCCCGGCAGGGACAGATACGCAGTATTTT.

The chain is built from TRBV7-2 and TRBJ2-5, with D maybe TRBD1 (6 bases). Trimming left V 1 base short and J 6 bases short, with 15 bases between. Looked up from germline, CDR1 is SGHTA and CDR2 is FQGNSA. CDR3 length equals 15 residues. The CDR3 DNA sequence: TGTGCCAGCAGCTTAGAGGGACAACCCCTTCAGACCCAGTACTTC. This encodes CASSLEGQPLQTQYF.

This chain connects TRBV5-4 to TRBJ1-6; D is undetermined. The CDR3 is 15 residues long. Germline V gives CDR1 SGHNT, CDR2 YYREEE (reference sequence). Trimming left V 4 bases short and J 7 bases short, with 15 bases between. The CDR3 here is CASSLETGGNSPLHF. Written as DNA, the CDR3 is TGTGCCAGCAGCCTTGAGACGGGCGGCAATTCACCCCTCCACTTT.

This CDR3 is CASSRDSEFTNYGYTF. The CDR3 region has the DNA TGTGCCAGCAGCCGGGACAGCGAATTTACTAACTATGGCTACACCTTC. The chain combines TRBV7-9 with TRBJ1-2, with 7 bases fitting TRBD1. The CDR3 runs to 16 residues. Trimming cost V 5 bases and J 0 bases; bases outside gene matches: 9. The germline gives CDR1 SEHNR, CDR2 FQNEAQ (reference sequence).

This sequence joins TRBV3-1 (or the pseudogene TRBV3-2) and TRBJ1-1, with D unclear. Trimming pared 2 bases from V and 1 base from J, leaving 5 bases between. This CDR3 comprises 13 residues. Germline loops: CDR1 LGHDT, CDR2 YNNKEL (reference sequence). The CDR3 sequence: CASSQRQNTEAFF. CDR3 in DNA: TGTGCCAGCAGCCAACGGCAGAACACTGAAGCTTTCTTT.

In its sample, this clone was seen a few times. V gene TRBV27 combines with J gene TRBJ2-7; 7 bases line up with TRBD1. This CDR3 has 15 amino acids. The trim removed 3 bases at V and 7 bases at J, leaving 12 bases unmatched. In germline, CDR1 is MNHEY, CDR2 SMNVEV (reference sequence). The chain's CDR3 is CASSFSNRGHMEQYF. The CDR3 coding sequence is TGTGCCAGCAGTTTCAGTAACAGGGGCCATATGGAGCAGTACTTC.

A few counts support this clone. The chain links TRBV3-1 (or the pseudogene TRBV3-2) to TRBJ1-2; D unclear. There are 14 residues in the CDR3. The V gene lost 2 bases and the J gene lost 8 bases, with 15 bases spanning the gap. Germline loops: CDR1 LGHDT, CDR2 YNNKEL (reference sequence). The CDR3 DNA reads as TGTGCCAGCAGCCAATTGGGTCCCTCCGCAGGCTACACCTTC. This translates into CASSQLGPSAGYTF.